What follows are 8 T cell receptor beta chains derived from one specimen sequenced in a study of monozygotic twins with cystic fibrosis. Profiling relied on immunoSEQ multiplex PCR, and the TCRdb table lists in-frame clones only, not all of them. The sample holds fewer than 15,000 clones; roughly 85% are singletons and the top ten take over 0.45%. The sample was blood. The receptor set was obtained from a man younger than 35 with cystic fibrosis.

The V and J genes are TRBV5-1 and TRBJ1-3, with a tentative D call TRBD1 (5 bases). In germline, CDR1 is SGHRS, CDR2 YFSETQ. CDR3 length equals 16 residues. Between the trimmed V and J ends, which lost 0 bases and 0 bases, there was a span of 10 bases. The CDR3 DNA sequence: TGCGCCAGCAGCTTGGACCCAGGGCCCTCTGGAAACACCATATATTTT. It specifies CASSLDPGPSGNTIYF.

This sequence joins TRBV6-1 and TRBJ1-2, with unresolved D. Germline CDR1 MNHNS, CDR2 SASEGT. This CDR3 is built from 14 residues. The germline V and J ends were trimmed by 2 bases and 4 bases, with 11 bases remaining between them. CDR3 nucleotides: TGTGCCAGCAGTGAAAGCGGCAGGAGCTATGGCTACACCTTC. It encodes CASSESGRSYGYTF.

The V call is TRBV18, the J call TRBJ2-1; tentative D call: TRBD2 (6 bases). The germline V gene encodes CDR1 KGHSH and CDR2 LQKENI. V lost 3 bases, J lost 3 bases, and 12 bases lay in between. The CDR3 covers 15 residues. For the CDR3, the DNA is TGTGCCAGCTCACCTCCAGGCGGGGACTACAATGAGCAGTTCTTC. This encodes CASSPPGGDYNEQFF.

V and J are TRBV4-3 and TRBJ2-3; D is perhaps TRBD2 (6 bases). The CDR3 extends over 16 amino acids. Germline V gene lookup returns CDR1 LGHNA and CDR2 YSLEER. Between the trimmed V and J ends, which lost 0 bases and 2 bases, there was a span of 12 bases. The CDR3 coding sequence is TGCGCCAGCAGCCAAGAGACTAGGCGATACACAGATACGCAGTATTTT. As protein: CASSQETRRYTDTQYF.

This clone was seen just once. The chain carries TRBV2 and TRBJ1-1; D is unclear. Trimming shortened V by 6 bases and J by 7 bases, and 18 bases separated the two germline ends. This CDR3 region has 14 residues. Germline V gene sequence: CDR1 SNHLY, CDR2 FYNNEI. CDR3 DNA sequence: TGTGCCAGCAGGAATCCACAAGTCCAGATTGAAGCTTTCTTT. Translated, it gives CASRNPQVQIEAFF.

This rearrangement joins TRBV5-1 to TRBJ2-1; no firm D call. Germline CDR1 SGHRS, CDR2 YFSETQ. The CDR3 spans 17 residues. Trimming pared 6 bases from V and 0 bases from J, leaving 19 bases between. CDR3 residues: CASTRERLLSSYNEQFF. CDR3 nucleotide sequence: TGCGCCAGCACTCGAGAACGCCTCTTAAGCTCCTACAATGAGCAGTTCTTC.

The rearrangement joins TRBV4-3 to TRBJ1-2; no clear D gene. Germline-derived CDR1 and CDR2 are LGHNA and YSLEER. Trimming pared 0 bases from V and 3 bases from J, leaving 11 bases between. The CDR3 is 15 residues long. In nucleotides, the CDR3 is TGCGCCAGCAGCCAAGAAGGGAGAAGTGACTATGGCTACACCTTC. This translates into CASSQEGRSDYGYTF.

The chain combines TRBV15 with TRBJ2-1; D gene ambiguous. There are 13 residues in the CDR3. From germline, CDR1 is LNHNV and CDR2 YYDKDF (reference sequence). Trimming stripped 10 bases from V and 0 bases from J, with 10 bases between. The CDR3 region has the DNA TGTGCCATCCAGTGGGGCTCCTACAATGAGCAGTTCTTC. Amino acids: CAIQWGSYNEQFF.